The rows below give T cell receptor delta chains drawn from one sample of a study of Vδ1+ human thymocytes. TCRdb fed the multiplex PCR reads to CATT. The sample lists fewer than 90,000 delta-chain clones; around 35% were seen once. Sequencing input: Vdelta1+ gamma-delta thymocytes from the thymus. These receptors all come from a boy under two years old who had congenital heart surgery. CDR3s include the opening cysteine and the closing phenylalanine or tryptophan. The D gene is left open where the match is weak. For some rows the clone size is stated as once, few or many, or as a class when expanded; others skip it.

j_call: TRDJ1; v_call: TRDV1; d_call: TRDD3; clone_size: few; cdr3_nt: TGTGCTCTTGGGGAAGGCCTTCCGGGGGATATCGATAAACTCATCTTT; cdr3_aa: CALGEGLPGDIDKLIF
j_call: TRDJ1; v_call: TRDV1; d_call: TRDD2; clone_size: .; cdr3_nt: TGTGCTCTTGGGGAACTCTGGCCTTCCTCCAGCCCCGATAAACTCATCTTT; cdr3_aa: CALGELWPSSSPDKLIF
j_call: TRDJ1; v_call: TRDV1; d_call: .; clone_size: .; cdr3_nt: TGTGCTCTTGGGGACCTTTCCTCGGGCCTTCCTACGGGGATACGAAGGCCCGCCGATAAACTCATCTTT; cdr3_aa: CALGDLSSGLPTGIRRPADKLIF
j_call: TRDJ1; v_call: TRDV1; d_call: .; clone_size: .; cdr3_nt: TGTGCTCTTGGGGAACTCCCCGGGAACGGGGGGTCCTACACCGATAAACTCATCTTT; cdr3_aa: CALGELPGNGGSYTDKLIF
j_call: TRDJ1; v_call: TRDV1; d_call: .; clone_size: .; cdr3_nt: TGTGCTCTTGGGGAAATTCCTACGTGGGTGGGGGATTGGTACACCGATAAACTCATCTTT; cdr3_aa: CALGEIPTWVGDWYTDKLIF
j_call: TRDJ1; v_call: TRDV1; d_call: .; clone_size: .; cdr3_nt: TGTGCTCTTGGAACTAGAGGCGCAACCGATAAACTCATCTTT; cdr3_aa: CALGTRGATDKLIF
j_call: TRDJ1; v_call: TRDV1; d_call: TRDD3; clone_size: few; cdr3_nt: TGTGCTCTTGGGTCCCAGACCGCCCCTCCCTTACTGGGGGATCCGTACACCGATAAACTCATCTTT; cdr3_aa: CALGSQTAPPLLGDPYTDKLIF
j_call: TRDJ1; v_call: TRDV1; d_call: TRDD3; clone_size: .; cdr3_nt: TGTGCTCTTGGGGAATTCGCTGGGGGATACCTGTACACCGATAAACTCATCTTT; cdr3_aa: CALGEFAGGYLYTDKLIF
j_call: TRDJ1; v_call: TRDV1; d_call: TRDD3; clone_size: .; cdr3_nt: TGTGCTCTTGGGGAAACCCTGGGGGTCCTGTACACCGATAAACTCATCTTT; cdr3_aa: CALGETLGVLYTDKLIF
j_call: TRDJ1; v_call: TRDV1; d_call: TRDD3; clone_size: .; cdr3_nt: TGTGCTCTTGGGGACCCACTGGGGGATACCGATAAACTCATCTTT; cdr3_aa: CALGDPLGDTDKLIF
j_call: TRDJ1; v_call: TRDV1; d_call: TRDD3; clone_size: .; cdr3_nt: TGTGCTCTTGGGCCCCTACGGTGGGGGATACTTCACGATAAACTCATCTTT; cdr3_aa: CALGPLRWGILHDKLIF
j_call: TRDJ1; v_call: TRDV1; d_call: TRDD2; clone_size: few; cdr3_nt: TGTGCTCTTGGGGAGGCCTTCCTAAACCTCTACACCGATAAACTCATCTTT; cdr3_aa: CALGEAFLNLYTDKLIF
j_call: TRDJ1; v_call: TRDV1; d_call: .; clone_size: .; cdr3_nt: TGTGCTCTTGGGGAAACTCTCCGACTGAGGGGAACTGGGGAACCCTTCCCGGCGTACACCGATAAACTCATCTTT; cdr3_aa: CALGETLRLRGTGEPFPAYTDKLIF
j_call: TRDJ2; v_call: TRDV1; d_call: TRDD3; clone_size: .; cdr3_nt: TGTGCTCTTGGGGACTCCCCCCTTTTCCCCCCGAGAAGGTGGGGGATATGGGGTTCAGCTTTGACAGCACAACTCTTCTTT; cdr3_aa: CALGDSPLFPPRRWGIWGSALTAQLFF
j_call: TRDJ1; v_call: TRDV1; d_call: TRDD3; clone_size: few; cdr3_nt: TGTGCTCTTGGGGAACATTCCTTCCTACGTTTTTATACTGGGGGATACAACACCGATAAACTCATCTTT; cdr3_aa: CALGEHSFLRFYTGGYNTDKLIF
j_call: TRDJ1; v_call: TRDV1; d_call: .; clone_size: .; cdr3_nt: TGTGCTCTTGGGGCCCTGTGGGGGTACACCGATAAACTCATCTTT; cdr3_aa: CALGALWGYTDKLIF
j_call: TRDJ1; v_call: TRDV1; d_call: .; clone_size: .; cdr3_nt: TGTGCTCTTGGGCCCAGGCTTCGCGGTAAACTCATCTTT; cdr3_aa: CALGPRLRGKLIF
j_call: TRDJ1; v_call: TRDV1; d_call: TRDD3; clone_size: once; cdr3_nt: TGTGCTCTTGGGGACTCGGCCCTTCCTACGTACCCCCCGCTGGGGGATACGCCCGATAAACTCATCTTT; cdr3_aa: CALGDSALPTYPPLGDTPDKLIF
j_call: TRDJ1; v_call: TRDV1; d_call: .; clone_size: .; cdr3_nt: TGTGCTCTTGGGGAAAAGTTGGGTGCCGGGACCTATAAACTCATCTTT; cdr3_aa: CALGEKLGAGTYKLIF
j_call: TRDJ1; v_call: TRDV1; d_call: .; clone_size: .; cdr3_nt: TGTGCTCTTGGGGAACACACATACTCTCTTGTTCCCCCATTTCACTTGGGCCACCGGCCCGATAAACTCATCTTT; cdr3_aa: CALGEHTYSLVPPFHLGHRPDKLIF
j_call: TRDJ1; v_call: TRDV2; d_call: TRDD3; clone_size: .; cdr3_nt: TGTGCCTGTGACACCCCTCGCTGGGTCTTGTACTGGGGGATATTTACGTACACCGATAAACTCATCTTT; cdr3_aa: CACDTPRWVLYWGIFTYTDKLIF
j_call: TRDJ1; v_call: TRDV1; d_call: TRDD3; clone_size: few; cdr3_nt: TGTGCTCTTGGGGTGGGGGATACCTACGATAAACTCATCTTT; cdr3_aa: CALGVGDTYDKLIF
j_call: TRDJ1; v_call: TRDV1; d_call: TRDD3; clone_size: .; cdr3_nt: TGTGCTCTTGGGGAACTTGCTTCCTACGAACAAAGGATTACCTGGGGGATAGGGGGTTACACCGATAAACTCATCTTT; cdr3_aa: CALGELASYEQRITWGIGGYTDKLIF
j_call: TRDJ1; v_call: TRDV1; d_call: .; clone_size: .; cdr3_nt: TGTGCTCTTGGGGGGCTTTCTTACAAGGGTGACACCGATAAACTCATCTTT; cdr3_aa: CALGGLSYKGDTDKLIF
j_call: TRDJ1; v_call: TRDV1; d_call: .; clone_size: few; cdr3_nt: TGTGCTCTTGGGGAGAAGCCGTCTTCCATAACTAAACTCATCTTT; cdr3_aa: CALGEKPSSITKLIF
j_call: TRDJ1; v_call: TRDV1; d_call: TRDD3; clone_size: .; cdr3_nt: TGTGCTCTTGGGGAGAGCTTCCGTTTCTGGGGGAGATACACCGATAAACTCATCTTT; cdr3_aa: CALGESFRFWGRYTDKLIF
j_call: TRDJ1; v_call: TRDV1; d_call: TRDD2; clone_size: few; cdr3_nt: TGTGCTCTTGGGGAGGCCTTCCTACTCCAATGGGCCCCCCACCGCTTCACCGATAAACTCATCTTT; cdr3_aa: CALGEAFLLQWAPHRFTDKLIF
j_call: TRDJ1; v_call: TRDV1; d_call: TRDD3; clone_size: .; cdr3_nt: TGTGCTCTTGGGGAAATCCGTACTGGGGGTTACACCGATAAACTCATCTTT; cdr3_aa: CALGEIRTGGYTDKLIF
j_call: TRDJ1; v_call: TRDV1; d_call: TRDD3; clone_size: .; cdr3_nt: TGTGCTCTTCTTCGGGGGGATAATCTCATCTTT; cdr3_aa: CALLRGDNLIF
j_call: TRDJ1; v_call: TRDV1; d_call: TRDD3; clone_size: .; cdr3_nt: TGTGCTCTTGGGAATTACATTACTGGGGGATACCCCGGCACCGATAAACTCATCTTT; cdr3_aa: CALGNYITGGYPGTDKLIF
j_call: TRDJ1; v_call: TRDV1; d_call: .; clone_size: .; cdr3_nt: TGTGCTCTTGGGGACTGTGGTCTTCCTACCCGATACTGGGGGTTCCTAACCGATAAACTCATCTTT; cdr3_aa: CALGDCGLPTRYWGFLTDKLIF
j_call: TRDJ1; v_call: TRDV1; d_call: .; clone_size: .; cdr3_nt: TGTGCTCTTGGGGGCCCGGAGGGGACCTACACCGATAAACTCATCTTT; cdr3_aa: CALGGPEGTYTDKLIF
j_call: TRDJ1; v_call: TRDV1; d_call: TRDD3; clone_size: few; cdr3_nt: TGTGCTCTTGGGGAGATAAGACACTGGAGCTGGGGGGATCACACCGATAAACTCATCTTT; cdr3_aa: CALGEIRHWSWGDHTDKLIF
j_call: TRDJ1; v_call: TRDV1; d_call: .; clone_size: .; cdr3_nt: TGTGCTCTTGGGGAACCCCTCGACGGGGCACACCGGTGGTGGGGGGGTGACACCGATAAACTCATCTTC; cdr3_aa: CALGEPLDGAHRWWGGDTDKLIF
j_call: TRDJ1; v_call: TRDV1; d_call: TRDD3; clone_size: .; cdr3_nt: TGTGCTCTTGGGGAACCCACTTCCTTCCCCCGGCTGGGGGATACGGATAAACTCATCTTT; cdr3_aa: CALGEPTSFPRLGDTDKLIF
j_call: TRDJ1; v_call: TRDV2; d_call: TRDD3; clone_size: .; cdr3_nt: TGTGCCTGTGACGCCGGGTACTGGGGGGGCACCGATAAACTCATCTTT; cdr3_aa: CACDAGYWGGTDKLIF
j_call: TRDJ1; v_call: TRDV1; d_call: TRDD2; clone_size: .; cdr3_nt: TGTGCTCTTGGGGGTCCTAGTGGCCTTCCTACGTCCTGGGAGAGGGGGTACACCGATAAACTCATCTTT; cdr3_aa: CALGGPSGLPTSWERGYTDKLIF
j_call: TRDJ1; v_call: TRDV1; d_call: .; clone_size: few; cdr3_nt: TGTGCTCTTGGGGAACTTGCACTTCCTACGGTGTTACTGGGGGAGACCGATAAACTCATCTTT; cdr3_aa: CALGELALPTVLLGETDKLIF
j_call: TRDJ1; v_call: TRDV1; d_call: TRDD3; clone_size: .; cdr3_nt: TGTGCTCTTGGGGAACTTGCCCCTGACCTACTGGGGATCGTTTACACCGATAAACTCATCTTT; cdr3_aa: CALGELAPDLLGIVYTDKLIF
j_call: TRDJ1; v_call: TRDV1; d_call: .; clone_size: few; cdr3_nt: TGTGCTCTTGGGGAACTCCCGTCCGGGTACACCGATAAACTCATCTTT; cdr3_aa: CALGELPSGYTDKLIF
j_call: TRDJ1; v_call: TRDV1; d_call: TRDD3; clone_size: few; cdr3_nt: TGTGCTCTTGGGAAACTGGGGGATACCAAAAAAGGGGTCAAACTCATCTTT; cdr3_aa: CALGKLGDTKKGVKLIF
j_call: TRDJ1; v_call: TRDV1; d_call: TRDD3; clone_size: .; cdr3_nt: TGTGCTCTTGGGGAAGGGGCCAACTGGGGGACCTTCACCGATAAACTCATCTTT; cdr3_aa: CALGEGANWGTFTDKLIF
j_call: TRDJ1; v_call: TRDV1; d_call: .; clone_size: few; cdr3_nt: TGTGCTCTTGGGGAAGGCTCTTGGCCTTCCTACTTACTGGGGGATCCCATTCCGAAACCGTACACCGATAAACTCATCTTT; cdr3_aa: CALGEGSWPSYLLGDPIPKPYTDKLIF
j_call: TRDJ1; v_call: TRDV1; d_call: .; clone_size: .; cdr3_nt: TGTGCTCTTGGGGAACTATCCTTCCTACGTACTGGGGGTAGGACCGATAAACTCATCTTT; cdr3_aa: CALGELSFLRTGGRTDKLIF
j_call: TRDJ1; v_call: TRDV1; d_call: .; clone_size: few; cdr3_nt: TGTGCTCTTGGGGGCCTGGAGGTCCTACAGTCCACCGCTGCCATCTACACCGATAAACTCATCTTT; cdr3_aa: CALGGLEVLQSTAAIYTDKLIF
j_call: TRDJ1; v_call: TRDV1; d_call: .; clone_size: few; cdr3_nt: TGTGCTCTTGGGGACCCTCTTCCTTCAACCCCAGCGCGAGATAAACTCATCTTT; cdr3_aa: CALGDPLPSTPARDKLIF
j_call: TRDJ1; v_call: TRDV1; d_call: TRDD3; clone_size: .; cdr3_nt: TGTGCTCTTGGGTTACAACCCGTACTGGGGGATAAAGGCCCTTACACCGATAAACTCATCTTT; cdr3_aa: CALGLQPVLGDKGPYTDKLIF
j_call: TRDJ1; v_call: TRDV1; d_call: TRDD3; clone_size: .; cdr3_nt: TGTGCTCTTGGGGTTGCCCCGAACGGGGGATACCGAGATAAACTCATCTTT; cdr3_aa: CALGVAPNGGYRDKLIF
j_call: TRDJ1; v_call: TRDV1; d_call: .; clone_size: .; cdr3_nt: TGTGCTCTTGGGGTGAAAATACTGGGACCGACCGATAAACTCATCTTT; cdr3_aa: CALGVKILGPTDKLIF
j_call: TRDJ1; v_call: TRDV1; d_call: TRDD3; clone_size: .; cdr3_nt: TGTGCTCTTGGGGAACTAGGAAAGGGGCCACTGGGGGATAGGGAGTACACCGATAAACTCATCTTT; cdr3_aa: CALGELGKGPLGDREYTDKLIF
j_call: TRDJ1; v_call: TRDV1; d_call: TRDD3; clone_size: .; cdr3_nt: TGTGCTCTTGGGGAACCCCCATCTTCTACAGTGGGGGATACAAGCGATAAACTCATCTTT; cdr3_aa: CALGEPPSSTVGDTSDKLIF
j_call: TRDJ1; v_call: TRDV1; d_call: .; clone_size: .; cdr3_nt: TGTGCTCTTGGCCATGGCCCCCCCCGGGAGCCGTATAAACTCATCTTT; cdr3_aa: CALGHGPPREPYKLIF